This T cell receptor (beta chain) is drawn from a study of neurological immune-mediated disorders. CDR1 is LGHNA and CDR2 is YSLEER in the germline V gene. This CDR3 has 14 residues. 5'RACE employing 10-nucleotide random UMIs yielded the cDNA. The authors obtained over 160 million TCR-beta sequences from 15-18 subjects per sequencing run. TCRdb called the 5' RACE reads again in MiXCR, with one record for every CDR3 protein. This sample has roughly 56,000 distinct CDR3 sequences, with approximately 10% found just once. The unsorted libraries originated from 2 million PBMCs that had been stored at -80 C. This clonotype showed up many times. Sequence at one end of the junction differs from germline and may be a read error.

This clonotype originated in a man aged 60 to 75 in good health. The sequencing input was PBMCs. The gene calls are TRBV4-3 and TRBJ2-1; a possible D gene is TRBD2 (5 bases). CDR3 loop: CASSQEDSSNEQFF. DNA of the CDR3: TGCGCCAGCAGCCAAGAGGACTCCTCCAATGAGCAGTTCTTC.